The clone carrying this TCR beta chain was detected many times. The CDR3 contains 16 residues. Germline CDR1 is SGHVS and CDR2 is FQNEAQ. Losses at the gene ends were 3 bases for V and 9 bases for J; bases not matched to a gene: 6. The data were obtained in a study of T cells in Graves' hyperthyroidism and ophthalmopathy. Template material for amplifying TCR beta CDR3 regions consisted of RNA transcripts. In the first-round RT-PCR of the TCR CDR3, the HTBI primer set was used. TCRdb used MiXCR to reprocess the multiplex PCR reads, holding one entry per CDR3 protein. This sample has over 500,000 distinct CDR3 sequences, with 15% to 20% found just once. Uncontrolled infection, other autoimmune disease, pregnancy or lactation excluded patients. Out of roughly 10 ml of fresh peripheral blood came the PBMCs.

The chain links TRBV7-8 to TRBJ2-1, with 15 bases matching TRBD2. Sequencing was performed on blood. This sequence originates from a woman under 30 with Graves' ophthalmopathy. The CDR3 nucleotides read TGTGCCAGCAGCTTTGGACTAGCGGGAGGGCCTAGTGAGCAGTTCTTC. It is translated as CASSFGLAGGPSEQFF.